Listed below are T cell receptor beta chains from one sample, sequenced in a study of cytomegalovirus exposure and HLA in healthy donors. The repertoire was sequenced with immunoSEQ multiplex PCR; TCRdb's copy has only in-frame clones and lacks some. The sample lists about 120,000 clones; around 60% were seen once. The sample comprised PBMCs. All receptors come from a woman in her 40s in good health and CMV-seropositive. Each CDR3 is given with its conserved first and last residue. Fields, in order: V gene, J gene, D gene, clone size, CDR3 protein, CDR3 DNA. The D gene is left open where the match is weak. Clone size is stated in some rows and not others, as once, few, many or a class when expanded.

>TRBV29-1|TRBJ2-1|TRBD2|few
CSVGLAGEYNEQFF
TGCAGCGTTGGGCTAGCGGGAGAATACAATGAGCAGTTCTTC
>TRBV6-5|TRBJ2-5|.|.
CASGLPGETQYF
TGTGCCAGCGGCCTCCCAGGGGAGACCCAGTACTTC
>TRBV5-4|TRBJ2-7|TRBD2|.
CASSSPSSGREQYF
TGTGCCAGCAGCTCCCCCTCCAGCGGGAGGGAGCAGTACTTC
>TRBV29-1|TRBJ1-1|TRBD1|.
CSGQGGDTEAFF
TGCAGCGGACAGGGTGGTGACACTGAAGCTTTCTTT
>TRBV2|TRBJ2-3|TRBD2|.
CASRGLAGGSDTQYF
TGTGCCAGCAGAGGACTAGCGGGAGGGTCAGATACGCAGTATTTT
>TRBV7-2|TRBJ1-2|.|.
CASSLARVDGYIF
TGTGCCAGCAGCTTAGCGAGGGTCGATGGCTACATCTTC
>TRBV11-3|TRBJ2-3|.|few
CASSLGWPDSRKETDTQYF
TGTGCCAGCAGCTTAGGATGGCCCGACAGTAGAAAGGAAACAGATACGCAGTATTTT
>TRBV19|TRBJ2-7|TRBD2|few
CASSPHGRAAGEQYF
TGTGCCAGTAGTCCCCACGGGAGGGCCGCGGGAGAGCAGTACTTC
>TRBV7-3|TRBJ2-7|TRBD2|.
CASSLSASGRNEQYF
TGTGCCAGCAGCTTATCCGCTAGCGGGAGGAACGAGCAGTACTTC
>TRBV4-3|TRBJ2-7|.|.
CASSQYRGALSSYEQYF
TGCGCCAGCAGCCAGTACCGGGGAGCGCTGTCATCCTACGAGCAGTACTTC
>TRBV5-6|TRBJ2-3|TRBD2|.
CASSLVLAGKRSTDTQYF
TGTGCCAGCAGCTTGGTTCTAGCGGGTAAAAGAAGCACAGATACGCAGTATTTT
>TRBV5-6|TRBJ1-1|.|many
CASSYRTANTEAFF
TGTGCCAGCAGTTACCGGACAGCGAACACTGAAGCTTTCTTT
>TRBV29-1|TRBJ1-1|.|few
CSPRRVNTEAFF
TGCAGTCCTAGAAGAGTGAACACTGAAGCTTTCTTT
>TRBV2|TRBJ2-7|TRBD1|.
CASSVQGARSYEQYF
TGTGCCAGCAGTGTCCAGGGGGCAAGGTCCTACGAGCAGTACTTC
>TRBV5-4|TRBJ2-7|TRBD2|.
CASSLRLAGEQYF
TGTGCCAGCAGCTTGCGACTAGCGGGCGAGCAGTACTTC
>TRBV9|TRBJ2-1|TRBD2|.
CASSAGLAGDRQFF
TGTGCCAGCAGCGCCGGACTAGCGGGAGATCGGCAGTTCTTC
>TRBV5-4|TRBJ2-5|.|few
CASSLAPPADSEETQYF
TGTGCCAGCAGCTTGGCCCCTCCCGCGGATAGCGAAGAGACCCAGTACTTC
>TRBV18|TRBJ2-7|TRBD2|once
CASSGGTDSYEQYF
TGTGCCAGCTCGGGAGGGACTGATTCCTACGAGCAGTACTTC
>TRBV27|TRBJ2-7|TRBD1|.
CASRVGTGSINEQYF
TGTGCCAGCAGGGTAGGGACAGGGTCGATAAACGAGCAGTACTTC
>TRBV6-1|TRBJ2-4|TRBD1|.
CASTGTGDIQYF
TGTGCCAGCACAGGGACAGGAGACATTCAGTACTTC
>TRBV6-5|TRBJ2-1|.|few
CASSYLQGPPDEQFF
TGTGCCAGCAGTTACCTCCAGGGTCCCCCGGATGAGCAGTTCTTC
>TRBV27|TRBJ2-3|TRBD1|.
CASRYGQGGADTQYF
TGTGCCAGCAGATACGGACAGGGAGGCGCAGATACGCAGTATTTT
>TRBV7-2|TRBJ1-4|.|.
CASRPHSQKKLFF
TGTGCCAGCAGGCCCCACAGCCAGAAAAAACTGTTTTTT
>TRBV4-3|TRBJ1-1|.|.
CASSQGAGGLYTEAFF
TGCGCCAGCAGCCAAGGGGCGGGAGGGTTGTACACTGAAGCTTTCTTT
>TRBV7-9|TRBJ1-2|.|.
CASRDSGANYGYTF
TGTGCCAGCAGGGATTCGGGGGCTAACTATGGCTACACCTTC
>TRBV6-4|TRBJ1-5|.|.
CASSGRPQHF
TGTGCCAGCAGTGGGAGGCCCCAGCATTTT
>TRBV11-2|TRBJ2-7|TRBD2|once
CASSYGTSGYEQYF
TGTGCCAGCAGCTATGGGACTAGCGGCTACGAGCAGTACTTC
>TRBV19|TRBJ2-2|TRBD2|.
CASSIGGTGELFF
TGTGCCAGTAGTATCGGGGGGACCGGGGAGCTGTTTTTT
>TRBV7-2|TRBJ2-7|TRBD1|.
CASSLSTGGSYEQYF
TGTGCCAGCAGCTTATCGACAGGGGGCAGTTACGAGCAGTACTTC
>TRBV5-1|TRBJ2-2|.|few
CASSSNRSPRELFF
TGCGCCAGCAGCTCCAACAGGTCCCCCCGGGAGCTGTTTTTT
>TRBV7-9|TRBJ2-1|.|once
CASSTDGSSYNEQFF
TGTGCCAGCAGCACGGACGGGAGCTCCTACAATGAGCAGTTCTTC
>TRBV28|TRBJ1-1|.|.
CASSSLGETEAFF
TGTGCCAGCAGTTCCCTCGGGGAGACTGAAGCTTTCTTT
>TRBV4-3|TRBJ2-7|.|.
CASSQDWGAYEQYF
TGCGCCAGCAGCCAAGATTGGGGAGCCTACGAGCAGTACTTC
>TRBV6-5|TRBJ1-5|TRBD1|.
CASSYYRDRYQPQHF
TGTGCCAGCAGTTACTATAGGGACAGGTACCAGCCCCAGCATTTT
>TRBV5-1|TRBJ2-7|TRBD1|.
CASSLAPDRGQEQYF
TGCGCCAGCAGCTTGGCCCCGGACAGGGGGCAAGAGCAGTACTTC
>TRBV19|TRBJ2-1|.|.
CASRGVDEQFF
TGTGCCAGTAGGGGAGTGGATGAGCAGTTCTTC
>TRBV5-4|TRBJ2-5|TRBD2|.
CASSWGGRETQYF
TGTGCCAGCAGCTGGGGGGGACGAGAGACCCAGTACTTC
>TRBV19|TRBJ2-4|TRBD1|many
CASSDRAETKNIQYF
TGTGCCAGTAGCGACAGGGCAGAGACCAAAAACATTCAGTACTTC
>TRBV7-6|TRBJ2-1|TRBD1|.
CASTLTGGALVNEQFF
TGTGCCAGCACCCTAACAGGGGGCGCTTTGGTCAATGAGCAGTTCTTC
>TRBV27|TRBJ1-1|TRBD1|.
CASSQQGPAEAFF
TGTGCCAGCAGCCAACAGGGGCCCGCTGAAGCTTTCTTT
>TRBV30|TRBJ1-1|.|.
CAWRGDKNTEAFF
TGTGCCTGGAGAGGGGACAAGAACACTGAAGCTTTCTTT
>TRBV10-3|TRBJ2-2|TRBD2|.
CAIRGNSGEAVTLNTGELFF
TGTGCCATCAGGGGAAATAGCGGGGAGGCCGTTACACTAAACACCGGGGAGCTGTTTTTT
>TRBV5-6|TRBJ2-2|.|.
CASGSIWRARGTGELFF
TGTGCCAGCGGATCTATATGGAGGGCTCGGGGGACCGGGGAGCTGTTTTTT
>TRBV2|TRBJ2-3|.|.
CASSEQGGRGFLDTQYF
TGTGCCAGCAGTGAACAGGGTGGGAGGGGGTTTTTGGATACGCAGTATTTT
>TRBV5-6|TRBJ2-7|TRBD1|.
CASSLNRGYEQYF
TGTGCCAGCAGCTTGAACAGGGGGTACGAGCAGTACTTC